A single sample is the source of the 32 T cell receptor beta chains below, sequenced in a study of regulatory T cells in long-lasting Graves disease. The TCR beta library used iRepertoire HTBI primers with Arm-PCR amplification of CDR3. Using its own MiXCR run on the multiplex PCR reads, TCRdb lists one record per CDR3 protein. The sample contains around 360,000 distinct CDR3 sequences, 15% to 20% of which appear only once. Indicated time point: newly diagnosed GD, antithyroid drugs for less than 3 months. Isolated PBMC RNA provided the starting material for the TCR library. Separately, the same data were catalogued under a study of T cells in Graves' hyperthyroidism and ophthalmopathy.

The material sequenced was peripheral blood mononuclear cells (PBMCs), taken at new diagnosis, from a patient treated with antithyroid drugs. These receptors originate from a woman between 18 and 29 years old with Graves disease.

The chain employs TRBV3-1 and TRBJ1-6; 8 bases match TRBD1. With 1 base clipped from V and 7 bases from J, the junction kept 6 bases outside the gene matches. Germline lookup yields CDR1 LGHDT and CDR2 YNNKEL (reference sequence). The CDR3 has 16 residues. The CDR3 DNA is TGTGCCAGCAGCCAAGGGACAGGGCTGCGCAATTCACCCCTCCACTTT. It translates to CASSQGTGLRNSPLHF.

This clonotype was seen a handful of times. The gene calls are TRBV9 and TRBJ2-1, with unresolved D. V lost 0 bases and J 3 bases, leaving 7 bases between the germline ends. Germline V CDR1 and CDR2: SGDLS, YYNGEE. CDR3 length: 14 residues. In DNA form, the CDR3 reads TGTGCCAGCAGCGTAGATGCAGGCTACAATGAGCAGTTCTTC. This encodes CASSVDAGYNEQFF.

This clonotype has a count of ten or more. The chain has TRBV6-1 and TRBJ1-5, with D unresolved. V lost 5 bases to trimming and J lost 0 bases, with 11 bases between them. The CDR3 runs 15 residues. Germline V gives CDR1 MNHNS, CDR2 SASEGT. The CDR3 here is CASSPFRNSNQPQHF. CDR3 bases: TGTGCCAGCAGTCCCTTCCGTAATAGCAATCAGCCCCAGCATTTT.

This clonotype occurred a few times. The chain links TRBV19 to TRBJ2-7; D not certain. V was cut by 4 bases and J by 2 bases, with 24 bases left in between. Germline loops: CDR1 LNHDA, CDR2 SQIVND (reference sequence). This CDR3 is built from 18 residues. This chain's CDR3 is CASSTQITGSLTPYEQYF. As DNA, the CDR3 is TGTGCCAGTAGTACTCAAATAACCGGCAGTTTGACCCCCTACGAGCAGTACTTC.

This clonotype appeared many times. V is TRBV5-1 and J is TRBJ2-5, with TRBD2 identical over 11 bases. This CDR3 has 16 amino acids. Germline V lookup: CDR1 SGHRS, CDR2 YFSETQ. The V segment lost 1 base and the J segment 4 bases; nucleotides outside the gene matches: 6. The CDR3 loop reads CASSLSLAGGIETQYF. For the CDR3, the DNA is TGCGCCAGCAGCTTGAGTCTAGCGGGGGGCATAGAGACCCAGTACTTC.

This clonotype was recorded at least ten times. The genes are TRBV12-3 or TRBV12-4 and TRBJ2-5, with TRBD1 matching over 9 bases. V was clipped by 4 bases and J by 5 bases; unmatched bases: 11. The CDR3 has 16 amino acids. The CDR3 sequence is CASSSGDREGLETQYF. The CDR3 bases are TGTGCCAGCAGTTCCGGGGACAGGGAAGGTTTGGAGACCCAGTACTTC.

Regarding this clonotype: With a much larger clone just one base away, this may be a read error. V is TRBV7-2 and J is TRBJ1-3; no clear D. This CDR3 has 16 residues. Looked up from germline, CDR1 is SGHTA and CDR2 is FQGNSA. In nucleotides, the CDR3 is TGTGCCAGCAGCTTAGCGCTGCCAGACTCTGGAAACACCACATATTTT. Protein sequence: CASSLALPDSGNTTYF.

This clonotype has ten or more counts. V gene TRBV10-3 combines with J gene TRBJ2-3, with TRBD2 matching 12 bases. The CDR3 is 14 residues long. The V gene's germline CDR1 is ENHRY and CDR2 SYGVKD. J was trimmed by 4 bases and V by 6 bases; bases with no gene match: 2. The CDR3 DNA reads as TGTGCCATCAGAGGACTAGCGGGACCAGATACGCAGTATTTT. This gives the protein CAIRGLAGPDTQYF.

This clonotype was observed once. A much larger clone is a single base away; this may be a read error. This chain connects TRBV3-1 to TRBJ2-2, with D unclear. This CDR3 is 15 amino acids long. Germline V lookup: CDR1 LGHDT, CDR2 YNNKEL (reference sequence). This CDR3 reads CTSSQARLSTGELFF. CDR3 sequence (DNA): TGTACCAGCAGCCAAGCGAGACTCAGCACCGGGGAGCTGTTTTTT.

This clonotype was detected many times. The V gene is TRBV12-3 or TRBV12-4, the J gene TRBJ2-1, with D uncertain. V shed 3 bases and J shed 4 bases, with 13 bases lying between them. The CDR3 spans 15 residues. The CDR3 loop is CASSLGRRVYNEQFF. Written as DNA, the CDR3 is TGTGCCAGCAGTTTGGGTCGCCGAGTTTACAATGAGCAGTTCTTC.

This clonotype was detected ten times or more. CDR3 protein: CAWLPGARGYEQYF. CDR3 DNA: TGTGCCTGGCTCCCAGGGGCGCGGGGCTACGAGCAGTACTTC. The gene calls are TRBV30 and TRBJ2-7; tentatively, D is TRBD1 or TRBD2 (6 bases each). Germline V gene data show CDR1 as GTSNPN and CDR2 as SVGIG (reference sequence). CDR3 length: 14 residues. V was pared by 5 bases and J by 3 bases, with 17 bases between.

On this clonotype: This probably arose from a read error, given a far larger clone one base away. The V gene is TRBV20-1, the J gene TRBJ2-5; 7 positions agree with TRBD2. Germline V gene data show CDR1 as DFQATT and CDR2 as SNEGSKA (reference sequence). This CDR3 has 13 residues. Germline trimming cut 5 bases from V and 11 bases from J; bases unmatched to any gene: 14. The CDR3 DNA follows: TGCAGTGCTTGCGACACTAGCGACAATGAGCAGTACTTC. The encoded protein is CSACDTSDNEQYF.

The chain couples TRBV18 to TRBJ2-7; TRBD1 matches 10 bases. With V trimmed by 1 base and J by 4 bases, 7 bases remained unmatched. Germline V lookup: CDR1 KGHSH, CDR2 LQKENI. This CDR3 has 16 residues. CDR3 DNA: TGTGCCAGCTCACCACGGCCGGGACAGGGGTTTTACGAGCAGTACTTC. Amino acids: CASSPRPGQGFYEQYF. The full variable domain, in which reference TRBV18 and TRBJ2-7 provide the parts outside the CDR3, is NAGVMQNPRHLVRRRGQEARLRCSPMKGHSHVYWYRQLPEEGLKFMVYLQKENIIDESGMPKERFSAEFPKEGPSILRIQQVVRGDSAAYFCASSPRPGQGFYEQYFGPGTRLTVT.

J is TRBJ1-6 and V is TRBV7-6; a weak D match, TRBD1 (6 bases). The germline CDR1 and CDR2 sequences are SGHVS and FNYEAQ. V was pared by 2 bases and J by 7 bases, with 21 bases between. The CDR3 has 18 residues. CDR3 DNA: TGTGCCAGCAGCTTATTCGATCTAAGGGGGGGACGGAATTCACCCCTCCACTTT. Its translation is CASSLFDLRGGRNSPLHF.

V and J are TRBV7-2 and TRBJ1-2; TRBD1 agrees at 8 bases. V lost 4 bases and J lost 9; bases outside the gene matches: 10. Looked up from germline, CDR1 is SGHTA and CDR2 is FQGNSA. The CDR3 runs to 14 residues. The CDR3 DNA reads TGTGCCAGCAGCTCTCGCGGACAGGGACGAAGCTACACCTTC. It specifies CASSSRGQGRSYTF.

This clonotype was detected only a few times. V and J are TRBV5-5 and TRBJ1-4, with D uncertain. The germline gives CDR1 SGHKS, CDR2 YYEKEE (reference sequence). The length of the CDR3 is 16 residues. Deletions cut 4 bases from V and 0 bases from J, with 13 bases between. The CDR3 DNA reads as TGTGCCAGCAGCCCCGGGGAGGCCCCAACTAATGAAAAACTGTTTTTT. Amino acid sequence: CASSPGEAPTNEKLFF.

The chain links TRBV19 to TRBJ1-4, with D perhaps matching TRBD1 (6 bases). CDR3 size: 18 residues. V was shortened by 3 bases and J by 0 bases, with 17 bases between the two germline ends. From germline, CDR1 is LNHDA and CDR2 SQIVND (reference sequence). The DNA of the CDR3 is TGTGCCAGTAGTATCTTTGGGCAGGGGACGGCAACTAATGAAAAACTGTTTTTT. This gives the protein CASSIFGQGTATNEKLFF.

This clonotype was recorded many times. V gene TRBV11-2 combines with J gene TRBJ2-1; D possibly corresponds to TRBD2 (5 bases). Trimming pared 0 bases from V and 9 bases from J, leaving 12 bases between. The germline CDR1 and CDR2 sequences are SGHAT and FQNNGV. CDR3 length: 14 amino acids. CDR3 residues: CASSLDLGGGEQFF. The DNA for the CDR3 is TGTGCCAGCAGCTTAGATCTGGGCGGAGGTGAGCAGTTCTTC.

This clonotype was counted many times. The DNA of the CDR3 is TGCGCCAGCAGTGAGTCGAAAGGGGGCGGGCAAGAGACCCAGTACTTC. Amino acid sequence: CASSESKGGGQETQYF. This chain links TRBV10-1 with TRBJ2-1, with 7 bases fitting TRBD1. The end of the DNA aligns better with TRBJ2-5, so the J call may be wrong. Germline-derived CDR1 and CDR2 are WNHNN and SYGVQD (reference sequence). There are 16 residues in the CDR3.

This clonotype was picked up many times. The rearrangement links TRBV5-1 to TRBJ2-1; 11 bases map to TRBD2. The germline V gene encodes CDR1 SGHRS and CDR2 YFSETQ. The CDR3 spans 15 residues. Trimming took 4 bases from V and 10 from J; bases not matched to a gene: 10. CDR3: CASSNSGGAVREQFF. CDR3 in DNA: TGCGCCAGCAGCAATAGCGGGGGGGCCGTAAGAGAGCAGTTCTTC.

This clonotype appeared a few times. This rearrangement joins TRBV6-5 to TRBJ1-1; D unresolved. Trimming shortened V by 0 bases and J by 2 bases, and 22 bases separated the two germline ends. Germline loops: CDR1 MNHEY, CDR2 SVGAGI. The CDR3 covers 19 residues. CDR3 bases: TGTGCCAGCAGTTACTCGTCCGGGATAAGACACCCTCTAAACACTGAAGCTTTCTTT. It yields the protein CASSYSSGIRHPLNTEAFF.

The J gene is TRBJ2-4, the V gene TRBV19; no clear D gene. The V and J ends lost 3 bases and 6 bases respectively, with 12 bases between them. This CDR3 spans 14 amino acids. Germline CDR1 reads LNHDA; CDR2 reads SQIVND (reference sequence). The CDR3 reads CASSILGRINIQYF. CDR3 sequence (DNA): TGTGCCAGTAGTATTCTAGGACGGATAAACATTCAGTACTTC.

This clonotype was counted many times. V and J are TRBV12-3 or TRBV12-4 and TRBJ1-1; D remains unclear. This CDR3 is 13 amino acids long. V shed 5 bases and J shed 1 base, with 8 bases lying between them. CDR3 nucleotides: TGTGCCAGCAGTCAGACGGAGAACACTGAAGCTTTCTTT. Translation: CASSQTENTEAFF.

This clonotype was seen many times. CDR3 sequence (DNA): TGTGCCAGCAGTTTAGGCTTCCTACTCTACAATGAGCAGTTCTTC. It yields the protein CASSLGFLLYNEQFF. V is TRBV28 and J is TRBJ2-1; D is ambiguous. The CDR3 sequence is 15 residues long. Germline CDR1 is MDHEN and CDR2 is SYDVKM. V lost 2 bases, J lost 3 bases, and 11 bases lay in between.

The rearrangement uses TRBV4-1 and TRBJ2-1, with D uncertain. The CDR3 runs 15 residues. Per the germline V gene, CDR1 is MGHRA and CDR2 is YSYEKL. V was trimmed by 0 bases and J by 8 bases, leaving 14 bases between them. CDR3 amino acids: CASSQDMSFIYEQFF. The CDR3 nucleotides read TGCGCCAGCAGCCAAGATATGAGTTTTATCTATGAGCAGTTCTTC.

This clonotype was counted between two and nine times. The genes are TRBV7-2 and TRBJ1-2; no firm D call. V was trimmed by 9 bases and J by 8 bases, leaving 13 bases between them. CDR3 length: 11 amino acids. Per the germline V gene, CDR1 is SGHTA and CDR2 is FQGNSA. CDR3 sequence reads: CARWSSGGYTF. The CDR3, as DNA: TGTGCCAGATGGTCGAGTGGGGGCTACACCTTC.

A remark on this clonotype: This may stem from a read error, because a much larger clone lies one nucleotide away. CDR3 DNA sequence: TGTGCCAGCAGCCAAAGAAGGGTGTCGGTACGACCGGCGCAGTATTTT. Protein sequence: CASSQRRVSVRPAQYF. The gene calls are TRBV3-1 and TRBJ2-3; D not certain. V lost 2 bases to trimming and J lost 10 bases, with 22 bases between them. Germline lookup yields CDR1 LGHDT and CDR2 YNNKEL (reference sequence). The CDR3 spans 16 residues.

This clonotype showed up many times. The chain joins TRBV30 to TRBJ1-1; D ambiguous. V lost 1 base and J lost 2, with 5 bases in between. The CDR3 is 12 residues long. Per germline, CDR1 GTSNPN and CDR2 SVGIG (reference sequence). CDR3 in amino acids: CAWSGINTEAFF. The DNA of the CDR3 is TGTGCCTGGAGTGGGATTAACACTGAAGCTTTCTTT.

This clonotype was detected many times. The rearrangement joins TRBV20-1 to TRBJ1-4, with 8 bases matching TRBD1. Germline values: CDR1 DFQATT, CDR2 SNEGSKA (reference sequence). The CDR3 is 13 residues long. Trimming at V came to 4 bases and at J to 6 bases, leaving 4 bases not matched to a gene. The CDR3 protein is CSAIQGADEKLFF. The CDR3 bases are TGCAGTGCTATCCAGGGGGCCGATGAAAAACTGTTTTTT.

On this clonotype: Compared with germline, one end of the junction differs, possibly owing to a read error. The V gene is TRBV11-2, the J gene TRBJ2-2; the D gene is possibly TRBD2 (5 bases). Germline V gene lookup returns CDR1 SGHAT and CDR2 FQNNGV. This CDR3 spans 14 amino acids. CDR3 sequence reads: CASSRTANTGEQFF. CDR3 bases: TGTGCCAGCAGCCGAACAGCGAACACCGGGGAGCAGTTTTTT. The whole variable domain, filled in from reference TRBV11-2 and TRBJ2-2, reads EAGVAQSPRYKIIEKRQSVAFWCNPISGHATLYWYQQILGQGPKLLIQFQNNGVVDDSQLPKDRFSAERLKGVDSTLKIQPAKLEDSAVYLCASSRTANTGEQFFGEGSRLTVL.

The chain combines TRBV6-1 with TRBJ1-6; D is perhaps TRBD1 (5 bases). CDR1 and CDR2 (germline): MNHNS, SASEGT. The CDR3 extends over 16 amino acids. V was pared by 6 bases and J by 1 base, with 13 bases between. This chain's CDR3 is CASRGQGHSYNSPLHF. As DNA, the CDR3 is TGTGCCAGCAGGGGTCAGGGTCATTCCTATAATTCACCCCTCCACTTT.

V is TRBV3-1 and J is TRBJ1-2; no definite D call. The CDR3 runs to 12 residues. V was clipped by 5 bases and J by 4 bases, with 8 bases between them. Germline CDR1 reads LGHDT; CDR2 reads YNNKEL (reference sequence). The CDR3 sequence: CASSGGSYGYTF. Written as DNA, the CDR3 is TGTGCCAGCAGCGGAGGATCCTATGGCTACACCTTC. Full variable domain (rest looked up from reference TRBV3-1 and TRBJ1-2): DTAVSQTPKYLVTQMGNDKSIKCEQNLGHDTMYWYKQDSKKFLKIMFSYNNKELIINETVPNRFSPKSPDKAHLNLHINSLELGDSAVYFCASSGGSYGYTFGSGTRLTVV.